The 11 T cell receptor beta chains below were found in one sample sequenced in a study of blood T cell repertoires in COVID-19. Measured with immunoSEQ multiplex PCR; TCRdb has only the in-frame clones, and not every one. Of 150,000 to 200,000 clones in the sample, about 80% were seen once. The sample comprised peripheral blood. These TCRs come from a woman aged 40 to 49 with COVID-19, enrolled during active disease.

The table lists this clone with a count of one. CDR3 nucleotides: TGTGCCACCAGCAGACGAGTCTCCGGGACAGCCAGCAATGAGCAGTTCTTC. Translation: CATSRRVSGTASNEQFF. The V call is TRBV15, the J call TRBJ2-1; 7 bases agree with TRBD1. The CDR3 is made up of 17 amino acids. Losses at the gene ends were 2 bases for V and 6 bases for J; bases not matched to a gene: 13. In germline, CDR1 is LNHNV, CDR2 YYDKDF (reference sequence).

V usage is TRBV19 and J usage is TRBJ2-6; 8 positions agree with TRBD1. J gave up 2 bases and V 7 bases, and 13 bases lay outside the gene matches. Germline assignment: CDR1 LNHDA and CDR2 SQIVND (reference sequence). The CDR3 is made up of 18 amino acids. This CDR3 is CASNSGQALWAGANVLTF. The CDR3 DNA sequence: TGTGCCAGTAATTCGGGACAGGCTTTATGGGCTGGGGCCAACGTCCTGACTTTC.

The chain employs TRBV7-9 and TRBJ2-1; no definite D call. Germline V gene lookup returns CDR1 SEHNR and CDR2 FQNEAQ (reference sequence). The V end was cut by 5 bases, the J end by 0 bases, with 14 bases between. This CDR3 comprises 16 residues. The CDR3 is CASSQSPASSYNEQFF. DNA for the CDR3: TGTGCCAGCAGCCAAAGTCCGGCTAGCTCCTACAATGAGCAGTTCTTC.

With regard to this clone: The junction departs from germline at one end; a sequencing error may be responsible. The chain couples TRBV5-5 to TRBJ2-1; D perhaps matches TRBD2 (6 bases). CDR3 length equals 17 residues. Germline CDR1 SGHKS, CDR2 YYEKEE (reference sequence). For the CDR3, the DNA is TGTGCCAGCAGCCCGACTATTGGGACTTACTCCAACAATGAGCAGTTCTTC. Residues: CASSPTIGTYSNNEQFF.

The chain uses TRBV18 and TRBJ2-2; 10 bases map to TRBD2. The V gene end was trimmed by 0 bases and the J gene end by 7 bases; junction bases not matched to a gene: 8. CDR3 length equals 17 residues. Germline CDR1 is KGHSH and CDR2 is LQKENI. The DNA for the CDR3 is TGTGCCAGCTCACCACCGTTCGCTAGCGGGAGTTTCGGGGAGCTGTTTTTT. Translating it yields CASSPPFASGSFGELFF.

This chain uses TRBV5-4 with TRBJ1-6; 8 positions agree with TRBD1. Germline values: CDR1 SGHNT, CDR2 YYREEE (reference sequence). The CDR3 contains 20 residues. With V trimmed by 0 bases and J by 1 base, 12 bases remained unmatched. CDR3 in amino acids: CASSLGGGRGRGSYNSPLHF. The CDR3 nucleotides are TGTGCCAGCAGCTTGGGAGGTGGCAGGGGGCGCGGGTCCTATAATTCACCCCTCCACTTT.

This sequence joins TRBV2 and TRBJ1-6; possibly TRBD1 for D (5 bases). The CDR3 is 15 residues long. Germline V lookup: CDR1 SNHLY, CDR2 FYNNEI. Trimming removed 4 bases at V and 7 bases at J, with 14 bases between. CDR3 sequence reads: CASSGATGSNSPLHF. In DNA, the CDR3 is TGTGCCAGCAGTGGGGCTACAGGAAGCAATTCACCCCTCCACTTT.

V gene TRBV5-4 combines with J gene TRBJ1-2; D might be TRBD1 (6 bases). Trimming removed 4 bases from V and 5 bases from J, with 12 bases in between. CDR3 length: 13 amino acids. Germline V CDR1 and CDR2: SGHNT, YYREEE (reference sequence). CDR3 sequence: CASSSGQSYGYTF. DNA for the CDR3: TGTGCCAGCAGCAGCGGACAGTCGTATGGCTACACCTTC.

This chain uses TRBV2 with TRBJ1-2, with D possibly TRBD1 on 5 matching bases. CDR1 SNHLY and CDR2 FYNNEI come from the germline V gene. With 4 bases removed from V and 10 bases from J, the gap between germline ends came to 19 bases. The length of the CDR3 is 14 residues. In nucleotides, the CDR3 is TGTGCCAGCAGTGGTCCGGGACTGGGGAATTTCTACACCTTC. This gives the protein CASSGPGLGNFYTF.

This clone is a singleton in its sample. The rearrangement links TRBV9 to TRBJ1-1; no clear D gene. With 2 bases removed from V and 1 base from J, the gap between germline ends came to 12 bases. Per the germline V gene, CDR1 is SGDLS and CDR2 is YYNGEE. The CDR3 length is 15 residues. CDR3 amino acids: CASSVSVVANTEAFF. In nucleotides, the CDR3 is TGTGCCAGCAGCGTTTCCGTGGTGGCGAACACTGAAGCTTTCTTT.

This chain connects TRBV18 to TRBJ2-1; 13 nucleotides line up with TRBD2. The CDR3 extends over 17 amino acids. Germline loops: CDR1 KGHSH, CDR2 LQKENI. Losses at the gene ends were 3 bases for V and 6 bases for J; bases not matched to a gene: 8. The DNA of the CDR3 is TGTGCCAGCTCACCTCGCCAGACTAGCGGGAGGACCAATGAGCAGTTCTTC. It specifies CASSPRQTSGRTNEQFF.